The following is a T cell receptor (beta chain) sequence with its context. Antigen specificity is unknown. This entry comes from a study of tumor-infiltrating lymphocytes in localized non-small cell lung cancer. Germline V gene lookup returns CDR1 SGDLS and CDR2 YYNGEE. V shed 1 base and J shed 3 bases, with 13 bases lying between them. The CDR3 is 15 residues long. Sequenced by immunoSEQ multiplex PCR; TCRdb stores in-frame clones only, minus some. The sample includes approximately 17,000 clones, about three quarters of them seen just once. Study-level points and caveats: TCRbeta sequencing showed higher T cell infiltration in tumors than uninvolved lung. Only some patients had TCR sequencing, depending on available tissue. IM1 and IM2 tumors showed no difference in T-cell fraction.

The chain joins TRBV9 to TRBJ1-1, with a possible D match to TRBD1 (6 bases). This clonotype was sampled from a human donor with non-small cell lung cancer. Sequenced input: lung tumor tissue. The CDR3 DNA reads TGTGCCAGCAGCGTAAAGGGGGTATGGGACACTGAAGCTTTCTTT. Translating it yields CASSVKGVWDTEAFF.